The 7 T cell receptor beta chains presented below share a single source sample, sequenced in a study of blood T cell repertoires in COVID-19. Clones were sequenced by immunoSEQ multiplex PCR, and TCRdb holds only the in-frame ones, with some missing. The sample lists roughly 150,000 clones, 75% to 90% seen once, with around 5% in the top ten. The specimen was PBMCs or T cells enriched from blood (not recorded which). Receptors originate from an older man who had been exposed to COVID-19.

CDR3 bases: TGTGCCAGCAGCTTACTAGCGGGAGGCCAAGAGACCCAGTACTTC. Its protein product is CASSLLAGGQETQYF. V is TRBV7-9 and J is TRBJ2-5, with 11 bases aligning to TRBD2. This CDR3 spans 15 amino acids. V trimming: 2 bases; J trimming: 1 base; junction bases outside the gene matches: 0. Germline values: CDR1 SEHNR, CDR2 FQNEAQ (reference sequence). Filled out from reference TRBV7-9 and TRBJ2-5, the complete variable domain reads DTGVSQNPRHKITKRGQNVTFRCDPISEHNRLYWYRQTLGQGPEFLTYFQNEAQLEKSRLLSDRFSAERPKGSFSTLEIQRTEQGDSAMYLCASSLLAGGQETQYFGPGTRLLVL.

The chain links TRBV5-8 to TRBJ2-1; TRBD2 matches at 8 bases. The junction had 6 bases not matched to a gene; V was cut back by 0 bases and J by 4 bases. CDR1 and CDR2 from the germline V gene are SGHTS and YDEGEE. The CDR3 is 16 amino acids. The CDR3 DNA follows: TGTGCCAGCAGCTTGGCCGGGCTAGCGGGTTACAATGAGCAGTTCTTC. It specifies CASSLAGLAGYNEQFF.

Only a few counts were recorded for this clone. The V gene is TRBV6-5, the J gene TRBJ1-2; D unresolved. In germline, CDR1 is MNHEY, CDR2 SVGAGI. Trimming cost V 0 bases and J 3 bases, with 5 bases left between them. The CDR3 extends over 13 amino acids. In nucleotides, the CDR3 is TGTGCCAGCAGTTACTCGCCAGACTATGGCTACACCTTC. This translates into CASSYSPDYGYTF.

The V gene is TRBV6-2 or TRBV6-3, the J gene TRBJ2-5, with 8 nucleotides matching TRBD2. The V and J ends lost 5 bases and 5 bases, in that order; junction bases with no gene match: 13. Germline V gives CDR1 MNHEY, CDR2 SVGEGT. CDR3 size: 16 residues. The CDR3 spells CASSPHRGGPEETQYF. CDR3 in DNA: TGTGCCAGCAGTCCCCACCGCGGGGGGCCGGAGGAGACCCAGTACTTC.

The V call is TRBV4-2, the J call TRBJ2-6, with 11 bases that match TRBD1. Germline CDR1 is LGHNA and CDR2 is YNFKEQ. This CDR3 region has 19 residues. Trimming removed 2 bases from V and 4 bases from J; junction bases left unmatched: 10. CDR3 sequence: CASSQPPGTGGPGANVLTF. In DNA, the CDR3 is TGTGCCAGCAGCCAACCTCCCGGGACAGGGGGACCAGGGGCCAACGTCCTGACTTTC.

This chain joins TRBV11-2 and TRBJ1-2, with TRBD1 as a possible D gene (6 bases). V was clipped by 5 bases and J by 1 base, with 11 bases between them. Germline CDR1 is SGHAT and CDR2 is FQNNGV. There are 14 residues in the CDR3. CDR3 sequence reads: CASSDRQVNYGYTF. CDR3 bases: TGTGCCAGCAGCGATCGACAGGTTAACTATGGCTACACCTTC.

This clone appeared once. This chain connects TRBV28 to TRBJ2-6, with D maybe TRBD2 (5 bases). Germline-derived CDR1 and CDR2 are MDHEN and SYDVKM. Deletions cut 11 bases from V and 1 base from J, with 6 bases between. The CDR3 totals 12 residues. In DNA, the CDR3 is TGTGCCGGAGGTTCTGGGGCCAACGTCCTGACTTTC. It encodes CAGGSGANVLTF.